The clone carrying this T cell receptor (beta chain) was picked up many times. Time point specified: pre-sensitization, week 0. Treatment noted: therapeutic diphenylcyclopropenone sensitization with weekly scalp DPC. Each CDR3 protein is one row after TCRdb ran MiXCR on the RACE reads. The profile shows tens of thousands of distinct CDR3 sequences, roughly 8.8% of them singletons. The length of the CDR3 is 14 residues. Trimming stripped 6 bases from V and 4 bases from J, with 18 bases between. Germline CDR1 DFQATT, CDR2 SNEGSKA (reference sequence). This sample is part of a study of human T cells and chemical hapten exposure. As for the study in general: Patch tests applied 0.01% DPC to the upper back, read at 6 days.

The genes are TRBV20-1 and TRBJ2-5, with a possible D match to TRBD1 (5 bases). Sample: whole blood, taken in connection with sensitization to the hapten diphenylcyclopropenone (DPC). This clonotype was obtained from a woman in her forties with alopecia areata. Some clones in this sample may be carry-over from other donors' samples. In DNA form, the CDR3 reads TGCAGTGCGCCAAAGGGGCTGGGTACAGAGACCCAGTACTTC. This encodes CSAPKGLGTETQYF.